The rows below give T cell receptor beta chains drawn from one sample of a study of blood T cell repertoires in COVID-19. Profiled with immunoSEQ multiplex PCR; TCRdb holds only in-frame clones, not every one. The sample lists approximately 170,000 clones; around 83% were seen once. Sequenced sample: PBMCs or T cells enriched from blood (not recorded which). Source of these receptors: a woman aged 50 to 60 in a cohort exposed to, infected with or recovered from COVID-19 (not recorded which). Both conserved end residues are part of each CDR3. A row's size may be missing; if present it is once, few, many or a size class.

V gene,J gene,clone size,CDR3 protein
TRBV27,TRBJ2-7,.,CASSSPQRGFHEQYF
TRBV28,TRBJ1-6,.,CASSFPRGQDSPLHF
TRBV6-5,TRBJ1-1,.,CASSYSGGVMNTEAFF
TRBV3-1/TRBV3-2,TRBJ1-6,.,CASSPVQGIGNSPLHF
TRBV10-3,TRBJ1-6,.,CAISDLTTGSPLHF
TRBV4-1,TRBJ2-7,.,CASSQDGGQISGRAPYEQYF
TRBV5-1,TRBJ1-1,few,CASSLEDRNTEAFF
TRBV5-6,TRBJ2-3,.,CASSLAQGSTDTQYF
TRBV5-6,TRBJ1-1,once,CASSLGLTGVTEAFF
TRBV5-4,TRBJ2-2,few,CASSQGTGGVTGELFF
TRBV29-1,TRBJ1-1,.,CSVAQNSQWGGVLWRNTEAFF
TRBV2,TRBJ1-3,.,CASSGDSLSGNTIYF
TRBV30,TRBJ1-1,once,CAWGTGSGSEAFF
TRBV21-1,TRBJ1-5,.,CASTDRGWNQPQHF
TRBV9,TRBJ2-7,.,CASSAGTLSEQYF
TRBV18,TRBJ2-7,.,CASSPIQTGKGYEQYF
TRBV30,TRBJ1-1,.,CAFADRGTEAFF
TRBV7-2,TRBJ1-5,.,CASSLESGRANQPQHF
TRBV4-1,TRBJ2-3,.,CASSQRLAGSTDTQYF
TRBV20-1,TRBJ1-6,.,CSASSRSGGRSPLHF